Listed below are T cell receptor beta chains from one sample, sequenced in a study of CD8+CD57+ T cells in acquired aplastic anemia. TCRdb redid the calling of the reads with MiXCR, one entry per CDR3 protein. The sample shows roughly 100,000 distinct CDR3 sequences, 65% to 70% of them seen only once. The specimen sequenced was sorted CD4+, CD8+, or CD8+CD57+ T cells (not recorded which) from PBMCs. The source of these receptors is a human donor with aplastic anemia. Both conserved end residues are part of each CDR3. D genes are given only for firm matches. Expanded clones get a size class; other rows say once, few or many, or leave the size out.

V: TRBV24-1; J: TRBJ1-2; size: .; D: TRBD1; CDR3: CATSDPGTEKGYGYTF; DNA: TGTGCCACCAGCGACCCCGGGACAGAAAAAGGCTATGGCTACACCTTC
V: TRBV10-1; J: TRBJ2-5; size: .; D: .; CDR3: CASSDAISFLYPRETQYF; DNA: TGCGCCAGCAGTGATGCGATTAGTTTTCTTTATCCGAGGGAGACCCAGTACTTC
V: TRBV29-1; J: TRBJ2-7; size: .; D: .; CDR3: CSVEVARDEQYF; DNA: TGCAGCGTTGAAGTGGCCAGGGACGAGCAGTACTTC
V: TRBV11-2; J: TRBJ2-3; size: .; D: TRBD1; CDR3: CASSLQTGDGGTDTQYF; DNA: TGTGCCAGCAGCTTACAGACAGGGGACGGCGGCACAGATACGCAGTATTTT
V: TRBV11-2; J: TRBJ2-1; size: few; D: .; CDR3: CASSYPKFSSYNEQFF; DNA: TGTGCCAGCAGCTACCCCAAGTTTAGCTCCTACAATGAGCAGTTCTTC
V: TRBV2; J: TRBJ1-3; size: .; D: TRBD1; CDR3: CASSRDRGNTIYF; DNA: TGTGCCAGCAGCCGGGACAGGGGAAACACCATATATTTT
V: TRBV12-3/TRBV12-4; J: TRBJ2-7; size: many; D: .; CDR3: CASSLPTGAKDEQYF; DNA: TGTGCCAGCAGTCTCCCAACCGGGGCCAAGGACGAGCAGTACTTC
V: TRBV2; J: TRBJ1-5; size: .; D: .; CDR3: CASSLGPSNQPQHF; DNA: TGTGCCAGCAGCCTTGGACCCAGCAATCAGCCCCAGCATTTT
V: TRBV7-9; J: TRBJ2-5; size: .; D: TRBD2; CDR3: CASSLGLAAKGTQYF; DNA: TGTGCCAGCAGCTTGGGACTAGCGGCAAAAGGGACCCAGTACTTC
V: TRBV10-2; J: TRBJ2-7; size: few; D: TRBD2; CDR3: CASRRGDKSYEQYF; DNA: TGCGCCAGCAGGCGGGGGGACAAATCCTACGAGCAGTACTTC
V: TRBV24-1; J: TRBJ2-1; size: .; D: .; CDR3: CATSDPLYNEQFF; DNA: TGTGCCACCAGTGATCCCCTCTACAATGAGCAGTTCTTC
V: TRBV27; J: TRBJ1-2; size: many; D: TRBD1; CDR3: CASSPGDRVPYGYTF; DNA: TGTGCCAGCAGTCCTGGGGACAGGGTCCCCTATGGCTACACCTTC
V: TRBV7-2; J: TRBJ2-5; size: .; D: .; CDR3: CASLLDRGQETQYF; DNA: TGTGCCAGCTTACTAGATAGAGGCCAAGAGACCCAGTACTTC
V: TRBV7-9; J: TRBJ2-7; size: .; D: .; CDR3: CASSITYEQYF; DNA: TGTGCCAGCAGCATAACCTACGAGCAGTACTTC